Presented here are 27 T cell receptor beta chains from one specimen sequenced in a study of T-cell reconstitution after alpha-beta-depleted transplantation in children. Molecular barcoding with unique molecular identifiers was used for the TCRbeta library. TCRdb used MiXCR to reprocess the PCR reads, holding one entry per CDR3 protein. The sample contains a few hundred thousand distinct CDR3 sequences, around 25% of which appear only once. The sequencing used PBMCs, mostly from graft donor cells, collected 360 days after TCRalphabeta/CD19-depleted stem cell transplant. The receptors come from a female patient aged 2 to 10 who had a stem cell transplant for congenital amegakaryocytic thrombocytopenia, so the T cells may come from the graft donor.

This clonotype appeared a few times. The genes are TRBV10-1 and TRBJ2-2; D remains ambiguous. Deletions cut 4 bases from V and 5 bases from J, with 8 bases between. From germline, CDR1 is WNHNN and CDR2 SYGVQD (reference sequence). This CDR3 has 13 residues. In DNA form, the CDR3 reads TGCGCCAGCAGTGCTGATAGTACCGGGGAGCTGTTTTTT. Amino acid sequence: CASSADSTGELFF.

The chain recombines TRBV3-1 with TRBJ2-6; TRBD1 aligns across 8 bases. The CDR3 sequence is 17 residues long. The trim removed 4 bases at V and 4 bases at J, leaving 9 bases unmatched. CDR1 LGHDT and CDR2 YNNKEL come from the germline V gene (reference sequence). CDR3 in DNA: TGTGCCAGCAGCCCGGACAGGGACTTTAAGGGGGCCAACGTCCTGACTTTC. Its translation: CASSPDRDFKGANVLTF.

The CDR3 coding sequence is TGTGCCAGCAGTTTATTACAGGGATCCTACACCTTC. Its protein is CASSLLQGSYTF. The J gene is TRBJ1-2, the V gene TRBV12-3 or TRBV12-4; D may be TRBD1 (6 bases). This CDR3 region has 12 residues. Trimming pared 2 bases from V and 10 bases from J, leaving 11 bases between.

The V gene is TRBV20-1, the J gene TRBJ2-1; 12 nucleotides agree with TRBD2. This CDR3 contains 14 residues. The germline CDR1 and CDR2 sequences are DFQATT and SNEGSKA (reference sequence). Trimming removed 6 bases from V and 7 bases from J; junction bases left unmatched: 7. CDR3 region: CSATSGGRMNEQFF. In nucleotides, the CDR3 is TGCAGTGCGACTAGCGGGGGCCGAATGAATGAGCAGTTCTTC.

The V call is TRBV2, the J call TRBJ2-7; 12 bases align to TRBD2. This CDR3 is 15 amino acids long. Germline CDR1 is SNHLY and CDR2 is FYNNEI. The V gene end was trimmed by 9 bases and the J gene end by 5 bases; junction bases not matched to a gene: 11. The CDR3 DNA reads TGTGCCAGTAAATTCCTAGCGGGGGGGCCCGACGAGCAGTACTTC. It yields the protein CASKFLAGGPDEQYF.

The chain couples TRBV5-1 to TRBJ2-7; a weak D match, TRBD1 (6 bases). V shed 4 bases and J shed 7 bases, with 12 bases lying between them. In germline, CDR1 is SGHRS, CDR2 YFSETQ. CDR3 length: 12 residues. CDR3 DNA sequence: TGCGCCAGCAGCCAGAGGACAGAGGAGCAGTACTTC. This encodes CASSQRTEEQYF.

The J gene is TRBJ2-3, the V gene TRBV11-2, with D perhaps TRBD1 or TRBD2 (6 bases each). This CDR3 is 18 amino acids long. Germline values: CDR1 SGHAT, CDR2 FQNNGV. Trimming removed 5 bases at V and 0 bases at J, with 21 bases between. The CDR3 DNA reads as TGTGCCAGCAGCCGGGGGCTAGCGAAAGATTATAGCACAGATACGCAGTATTTT. This encodes CASSRGLAKDYSTDTQYF. Full variable domain (outside the CDR3, taken from reference TRBV11-2 and TRBJ2-3): EAGVAQSPRYKIIEKRQSVAFWCNPISGHATLYWYQQILGQGPKLLIQFQNNGVVDDSQLPKDRFSAERLKGVDSTLKIQPAKLEDSAVYLCASSRGLAKDYSTDTQYFGPGTRLTVL.

This clonotype has more than one count but fewer than ten. The V gene is TRBV4-1, the J gene TRBJ2-7; TRBD1 matches at 8 bases. V trimming: 0 bases; J trimming: 7 bases; junction bases outside the gene matches: 5. Germline assignment: CDR1 MGHRA and CDR2 YSYEKL. CDR3 length: 14 amino acids. This CDR3 is CASSQEGTGIEQYF. CDR3 DNA sequence: TGCGCCAGCAGCCAAGAGGGGACAGGTATAGAGCAGTACTTC.

This clonotype was observed at least ten times. The chain couples TRBV9 to TRBJ2-1; the D is unclear. Trimming left V 1 base short and J 1 base short, with 6 bases between. The V gene's germline CDR1 is SGDLS and CDR2 YYNGEE. CDR3 length equals 14 residues. The CDR3 region is CASSVSASYNEQFF. CDR3 sequence (DNA): TGTGCCAGCAGCGTAAGTGCTTCCTACAATGAGCAGTTCTTC.

This clonotype was observed a few times. V and J are TRBV2 and TRBJ2-3, with D unclear. Germline V gives CDR1 SNHLY, CDR2 FYNNEI. This CDR3 comprises 14 residues. The V end was cut by 6 bases, the J end by 4 bases, with 14 bases between. In DNA, the CDR3 is TGTGCCAGCAGCTATACGGAAAGCGCAGATACGCAGTATTTT. This translates into CASSYTESADTQYF.

CDR3 in amino acids: CASSQEKWDYEQYF. The CDR3 bases are TGTGCCAGCAGCCAAGAAAAGTGGGATTACGAGCAGTACTTC. The rearrangement uses TRBV3-1 and TRBJ2-7; D is unclear. The CDR3 runs to 14 residues. Germline V gives CDR1 LGHDT, CDR2 YNNKEL (reference sequence). With 0 bases removed from V and 4 bases from J, the gap between germline ends came to 10 bases.

The J gene is TRBJ2-7, the V gene TRBV6-2 or TRBV6-3, with D perhaps being TRBD1 or TRBD2 (6 bases each). V lost 6 bases and J lost 3, with 15 bases in between. This CDR3 contains 14 residues. Per germline, CDR1 MNHEY and CDR2 SVGEGT. CDR3 coding DNA: TGTGCCAGCAGCCAGAAACGGGGGCGCTACGAGCAGTACTTC. Its translation: CASSQKRGRYEQYF.

This clonotype showed up just a few times. The chain employs TRBV6-5 and TRBJ2-1; possible D gene TRBD2, 6 bases. V shed 0 bases and J shed 5 bases, with 11 bases lying between them. This CDR3 has 15 amino acids. Germline-derived CDR1 and CDR2 are MNHEY and SVGAGI. CDR3 nucleotide sequence: TGTGCCAGCAGTTACTCGCCGTTAGCGGACAATGAGCAGTTCTTC. This gives the protein CASSYSPLADNEQFF.

This clonotype was found a few times. The chain has TRBV12-3 or TRBV12-4 and TRBJ1-1; a possible D gene is TRBD1 (6 bases). V gave up 6 bases and J gave up 6 bases, with 14 bases separating them. The CDR3 sequence is 13 residues long. DNA of the CDR3: TGTGCCAGCAGCTCCACAGGGTTCCCTGAAGCTTTCTTT. Translated: CASSSTGFPEAFF.

The chain combines TRBV28 with TRBJ2-7; 7 nucleotides agree with TRBD1. Per germline, CDR1 MDHEN and CDR2 SYDVKM. CDR3 length: 14 amino acids. Trimming cost V 6 bases and J 9 bases; bases outside gene matches: 14. CDR3 loop: CASREPERDSRQYF. The CDR3 bases are TGTGCCAGCAGAGAACCTGAGAGGGACAGCAGGCAGTACTTC.

Ten or more counts support this clonotype. The chain joins TRBV4-1 to TRBJ2-3, with D possibly TRBD2 on 6 matching bases. The ends were cut back, 0 bases at V and 3 bases at J, with 16 bases in the middle. The CDR3 sequence is 17 residues long. From germline, CDR1 is MGHRA and CDR2 YSYEKL. In nucleotides, the CDR3 is TGCGCCAGCAGCCAAGATCCCCCGGGGAGGAGGACAGATACGCAGTATTTT. Residues: CASSQDPPGRRTDTQYF.

The chain carries TRBV6-5 and TRBJ2-3; a weak D match, TRBD2 (5 bases). The germline V gene has CDR1 MNHEY and CDR2 SVGAGI. The CDR3 loop spans 14 amino acids. Trimming cost V 0 bases and J 6 bases, with 10 bases left between them. CDR3 sequence reads: CASSYSSPGDTQYF. For the CDR3, the DNA is TGTGCCAGCAGTTACTCGAGCCCGGGGGATACGCAGTATTTT.

The V and J genes are TRBV3-1 and TRBJ2-5; 8 nucleotides align to TRBD2. The V gene end was trimmed by 0 bases and the J gene end by 5 bases; junction bases not matched to a gene: 8. Germline V lookup: CDR1 LGHDT, CDR2 YNNKEL (reference sequence). The CDR3 spans 16 residues. The CDR3 DNA reads as TGTGCCAGCAGCCAAGATGCGGGAGGCCTGAGGGAGACCCAGTACTTC. Its protein product is CASSQDAGGLRETQYF.

CDR3 coding DNA: TGTGCCTCAAAAGGCGTAGCGCGGGGGGCAGATACGCAGTATTTT. Translated, it gives CASKGVARGADTQYF. V and J are TRBV28 and TRBJ2-3; 8 bases are a match to TRBD2. Germline V lookup: CDR1 MDHEN, CDR2 SYDVKM. The CDR3 length is 15 residues. V dropped 11 bases and J dropped 4; count of bases not matched to a gene: 14.

The sample holds a few counts of this clonotype. This chain connects TRBV11-2 to TRBJ2-2, with TRBD1 matching over 9 bases. Germline CDR1 reads SGHAT; CDR2 reads FQNNGV. The CDR3 is 15 residues long. After removal of 6 bases from V and 4 bases from J, the junction contained 6 bases not matched to a gene. Written as DNA, the CDR3 is TGTGCCAGCAGTCGGGACAGGGCGACCACCGGGGAGCTGTTTTTT. Translated, it gives CASSRDRATTGELFF.

This clonotype was observed at least ten times. The chain couples TRBV5-1 to TRBJ2-1; D is possibly TRBD2 (5 bases). Per germline, CDR1 SGHRS and CDR2 YFSETQ. The CDR3 length is 14 residues. Trimming removed 0 bases from V and 4 bases from J, with 8 bases in between. The CDR3 protein is CASSLDGEYNEQFF. DNA for the CDR3: TGCGCCAGCAGCTTGGATGGGGAGTACAATGAGCAGTTCTTC.

This clonotype appeared a few times. The chain carries TRBV6-5 and TRBJ2-1; TRBD2 matches at 11 bases. With 6 bases clipped from V and 0 bases from J, the junction kept 4 bases outside the gene matches. The CDR3 contains 16 residues. Germline CDR1 is MNHEY and CDR2 is SVGAGI. This CDR3 reads CASRLAGGSSYNEQFF. The CDR3 DNA sequence: TGTGCCAGCAGGTTAGCGGGAGGGAGCTCCTACAATGAGCAGTTCTTC.

This chain connects TRBV4-3 to TRBJ2-2, with 9 bases aligning to TRBD1. CDR1 LGHNA and CDR2 YSLEER come from the germline V gene. V lost 3 bases to trimming and J lost 7 bases; unmatched junction nucleotides: 6. The CDR3 is made up of 15 amino acids. CDR3 bases: TGCGCCAGCAGCCACGAGGGACAGGGCGGCGGGGAGCTGTTTTTT. Amino acid sequence: CASSHEGQGGGELFF.

The rearrangement links TRBV4-3 to TRBJ2-1; D remains unclear. Trimming stripped 0 bases from V and 2 bases from J, with 11 bases between. Looked up from germline, CDR1 is LGHNA and CDR2 is YSLEER. This CDR3 is 16 amino acids long. The DNA of the CDR3 is TGCGCCAGCAGCCAAGATCGGGCCACCGCCTACAATGAGCAGTTCTTC. Protein product: CASSQDRATAYNEQFF.

This clonotype was observed a handful of times. The chain links TRBV5-1 to TRBJ1-2; no clear D gene. Trimming left V 4 bases short and J 5 bases short, with 12 bases between. The CDR3 loop spans 13 amino acids. Germline-derived CDR1 and CDR2 are SGHRS and YFSETQ. CDR3: CASSDTVSYGYTF. CDR3 DNA sequence: TGCGCCAGCAGCGACACAGTTTCTTATGGCTACACCTTC.

The rearrangement uses TRBV21-1 and TRBJ1-4; no check of the table's D call, TRBD1, against the DNA was made. TRBV21-1 is a known pseudogene. The CDR3 contains 15 residues. CDR3 protein: CASSKRGRLNEKLFF. As DNA, the CDR3 is TGTGCCAGCAGCAAAAGGGGACGTCTTAATGAAAAACTGTTTTTT.

This clonotype occurred a few times. The genes are TRBV20-1 and TRBJ1-2; TRBD1 matches 9 bases. Germline assignment: CDR1 DFQATT and CDR2 SNEGSKA (reference sequence). V was clipped by 4 bases and J by 8 bases; unmatched bases: 2. This CDR3 has 11 residues. CDR3 coding DNA: TGCAGTGCTATAACAGGGGGCGGCTACACCTTC. Encoded protein: CSAITGGGYTF.